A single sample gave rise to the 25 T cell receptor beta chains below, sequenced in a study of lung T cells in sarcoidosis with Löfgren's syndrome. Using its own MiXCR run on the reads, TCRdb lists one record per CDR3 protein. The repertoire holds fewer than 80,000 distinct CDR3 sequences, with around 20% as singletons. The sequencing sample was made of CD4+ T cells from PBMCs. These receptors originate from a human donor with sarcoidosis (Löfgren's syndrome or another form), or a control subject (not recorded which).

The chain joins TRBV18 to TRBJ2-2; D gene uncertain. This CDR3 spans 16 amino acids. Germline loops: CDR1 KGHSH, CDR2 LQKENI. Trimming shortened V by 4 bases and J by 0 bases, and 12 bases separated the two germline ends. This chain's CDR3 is CASSLNSIANTGELFF. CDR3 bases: TGTGCCAGCTCACTTAATAGCATCGCGAACACCGGGGAGCTGTTTTTT. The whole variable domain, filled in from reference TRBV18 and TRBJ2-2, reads NAGVMQNPRHLVRRRGQEARLRCSPMKGHSHVYWYRQLPEEGLKFMVYLQKENIIDESGMPKERFSAEFPKEGPSILRIQQVVRGDSAAYFCASSLNSIANTGELFFGEGSRLTVL.

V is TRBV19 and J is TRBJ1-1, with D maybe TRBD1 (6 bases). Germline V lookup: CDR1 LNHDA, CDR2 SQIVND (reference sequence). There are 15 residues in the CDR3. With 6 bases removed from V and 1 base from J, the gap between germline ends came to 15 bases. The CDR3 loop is CASRGPGQPNTEAFF. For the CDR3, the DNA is TGTGCCAGTAGGGGCCCTGGACAGCCGAACACTGAAGCTTTCTTT.

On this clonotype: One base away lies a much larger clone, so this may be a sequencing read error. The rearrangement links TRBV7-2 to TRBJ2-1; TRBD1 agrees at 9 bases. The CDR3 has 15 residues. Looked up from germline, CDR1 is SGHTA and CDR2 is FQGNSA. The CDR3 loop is CASSLDRGRENEQSF. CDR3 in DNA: TGTGCCAGCAGCTTAGACAGGGGGCGGGAAAATGAGCAGTCCTTC.

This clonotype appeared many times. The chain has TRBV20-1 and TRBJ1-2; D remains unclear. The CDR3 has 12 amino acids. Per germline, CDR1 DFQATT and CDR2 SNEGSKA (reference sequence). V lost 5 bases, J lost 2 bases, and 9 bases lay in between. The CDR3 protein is CSARRINYGYTF. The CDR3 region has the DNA TGCAGTGCTCGGAGGATCAACTATGGCTACACCTTC.

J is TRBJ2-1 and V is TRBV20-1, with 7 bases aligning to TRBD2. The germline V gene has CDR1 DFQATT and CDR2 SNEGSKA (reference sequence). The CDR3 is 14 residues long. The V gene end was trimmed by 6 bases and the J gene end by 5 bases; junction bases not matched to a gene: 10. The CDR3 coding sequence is TGCAGTGCACAAAACTGGGGGGGTCACAATGAGCAGTTCTTC. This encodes CSAQNWGGHNEQFF.

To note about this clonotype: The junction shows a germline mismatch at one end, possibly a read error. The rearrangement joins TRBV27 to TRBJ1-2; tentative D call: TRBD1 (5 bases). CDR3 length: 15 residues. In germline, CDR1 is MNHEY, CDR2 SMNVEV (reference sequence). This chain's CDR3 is CACSASWGGNYGYTF. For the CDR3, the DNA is TGCGCCTGCAGTGCTTCATGGGGGGGTAACTATGGCTACACCTTC.

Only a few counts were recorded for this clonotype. The CDR3 region has the DNA TGTGCCAGCAGCTGGGACGGCTACGAGCAGTACTTC. It encodes CASSWDGYEQYF. The chain links TRBV7-2 to TRBJ2-7, with D perhaps being TRBD1 or TRBD2 (5 bases each). CDR3 size: 12 residues. CDR1 SGHTA and CDR2 FQGNSA come from the germline V gene. The germline V and J ends were trimmed by 4 bases and 3 bases, with 7 bases remaining between them.

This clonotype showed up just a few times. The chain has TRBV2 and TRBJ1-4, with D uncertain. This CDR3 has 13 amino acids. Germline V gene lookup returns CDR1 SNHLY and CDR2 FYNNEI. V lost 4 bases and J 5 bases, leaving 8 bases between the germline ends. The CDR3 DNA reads TGTGCCAGCAGTGGTGAAGGAAATGAAAAACTGTTTTTT. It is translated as CASSGEGNEKLFF.

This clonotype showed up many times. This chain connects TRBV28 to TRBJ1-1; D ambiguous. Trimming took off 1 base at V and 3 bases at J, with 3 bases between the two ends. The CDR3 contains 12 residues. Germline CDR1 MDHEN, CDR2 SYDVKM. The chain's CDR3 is CASSLLHTEAFF. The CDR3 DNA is TGTGCCAGCAGTTTATTGCACACTGAAGCTTTCTTT.

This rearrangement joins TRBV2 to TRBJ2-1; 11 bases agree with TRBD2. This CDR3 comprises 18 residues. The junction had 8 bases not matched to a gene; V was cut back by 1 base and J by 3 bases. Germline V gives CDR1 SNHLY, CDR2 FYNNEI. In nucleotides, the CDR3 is TGTGCCAGCAGTGAAGGGGCTAGCGGGAGGAGAATCTACAATGAGCAGTTCTTC. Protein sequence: CASSEGASGRRIYNEQFF.

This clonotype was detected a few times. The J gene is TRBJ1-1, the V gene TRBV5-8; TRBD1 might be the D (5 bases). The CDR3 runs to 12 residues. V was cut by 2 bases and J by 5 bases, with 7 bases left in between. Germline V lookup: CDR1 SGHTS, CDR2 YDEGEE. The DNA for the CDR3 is TGTGCCAGCAGCTTAAGGGGTACTGAAGCTTTCTTT. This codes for CASSLRGTEAFF. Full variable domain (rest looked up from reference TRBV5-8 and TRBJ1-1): EAGVTQSPTHLIKTRGQQATLRCSPISGHTSVYWYQQALGLGLQFLLWYDEGEERNRGNFPPRFSGRQFPNYSSELNVNALELEDSALYLCASSLRGTEAFFGQGTRLTVV.

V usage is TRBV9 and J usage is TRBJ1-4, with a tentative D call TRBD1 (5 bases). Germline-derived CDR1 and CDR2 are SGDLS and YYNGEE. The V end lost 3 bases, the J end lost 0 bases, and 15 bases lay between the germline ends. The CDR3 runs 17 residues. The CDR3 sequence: CASSAKGQNPTNEKLFF. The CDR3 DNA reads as TGTGCCAGCAGCGCGAAGGGGCAGAACCCAACTAATGAAAAACTGTTTTTT.

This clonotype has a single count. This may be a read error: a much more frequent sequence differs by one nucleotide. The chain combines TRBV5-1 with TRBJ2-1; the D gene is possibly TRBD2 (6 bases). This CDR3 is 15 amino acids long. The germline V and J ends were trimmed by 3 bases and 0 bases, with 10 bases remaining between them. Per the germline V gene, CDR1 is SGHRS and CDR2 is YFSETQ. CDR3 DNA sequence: TGCGCCAGCAGCTGGACGGAGGGCTCCTACAATGAGCAGTTCTTC. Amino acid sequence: CASSWTEGSYNEQFF.

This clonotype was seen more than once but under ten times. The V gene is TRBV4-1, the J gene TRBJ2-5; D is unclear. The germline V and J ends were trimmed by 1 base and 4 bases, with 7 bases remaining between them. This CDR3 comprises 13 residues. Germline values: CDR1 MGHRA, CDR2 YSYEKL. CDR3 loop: CASSQGVRETQYF. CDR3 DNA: TGCGCCAGCAGCCAAGGAGTAAGAGAGACCCAGTACTTC.

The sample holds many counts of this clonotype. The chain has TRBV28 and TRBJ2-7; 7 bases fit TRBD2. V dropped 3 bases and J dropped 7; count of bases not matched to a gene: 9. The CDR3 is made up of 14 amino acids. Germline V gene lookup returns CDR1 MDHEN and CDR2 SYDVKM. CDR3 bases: TGTGCCAGCAGTTTGGGGGGGACCAGCGTAGAGCAGTACGTC. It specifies CASSLGGTSVEQYV.

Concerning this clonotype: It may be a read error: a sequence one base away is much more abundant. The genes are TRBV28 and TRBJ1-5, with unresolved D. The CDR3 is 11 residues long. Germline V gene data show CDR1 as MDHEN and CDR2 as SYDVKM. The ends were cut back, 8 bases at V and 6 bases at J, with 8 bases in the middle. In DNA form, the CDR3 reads TGTGCCAGCGGTCTCAGTCAGCCCCAGCATTTT. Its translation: CASGLSQPQHF.

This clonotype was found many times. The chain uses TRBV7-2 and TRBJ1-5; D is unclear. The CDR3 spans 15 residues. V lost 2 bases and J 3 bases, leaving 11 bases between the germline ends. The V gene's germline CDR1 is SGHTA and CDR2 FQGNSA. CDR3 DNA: TGTGCCAGCAGCTTACGGGAAAGCTTCAATCAGCCCCAGCATTTT. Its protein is CASSLRESFNQPQHF.

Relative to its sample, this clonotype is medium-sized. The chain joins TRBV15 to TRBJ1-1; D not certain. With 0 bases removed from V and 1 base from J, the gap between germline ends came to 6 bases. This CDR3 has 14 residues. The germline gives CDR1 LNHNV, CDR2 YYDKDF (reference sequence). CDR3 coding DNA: TGTGCCACCAGCAGAGATCGTCAGAACACTGAAGCTTTCTTT. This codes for CATSRDRQNTEAFF.

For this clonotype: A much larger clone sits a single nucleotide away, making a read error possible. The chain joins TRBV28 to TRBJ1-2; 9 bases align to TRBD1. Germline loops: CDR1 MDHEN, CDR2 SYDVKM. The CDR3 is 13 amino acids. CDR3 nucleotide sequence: TGTGTCAGCAGTATGGGACAGGGCTATGGCTACACCTTC. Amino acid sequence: CVSSMGQGYGYTF.

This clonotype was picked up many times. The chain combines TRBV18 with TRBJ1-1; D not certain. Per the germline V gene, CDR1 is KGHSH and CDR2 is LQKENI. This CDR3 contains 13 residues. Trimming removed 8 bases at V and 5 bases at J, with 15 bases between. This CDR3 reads CASLAEVRTEAFF. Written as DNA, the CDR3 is TGTGCCAGCCTCGCCGAAGTGAGAACTGAAGCTTTCTTT.

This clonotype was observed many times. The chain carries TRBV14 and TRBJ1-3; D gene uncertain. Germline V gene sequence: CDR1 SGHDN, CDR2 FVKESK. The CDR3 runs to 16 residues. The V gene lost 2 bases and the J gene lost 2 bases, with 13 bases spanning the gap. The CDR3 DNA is TGTGCCAGCAGCCAATATGTTGTCACAACTGGAAACACCATATATTTT. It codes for CASSQYVVTTGNTIYF.

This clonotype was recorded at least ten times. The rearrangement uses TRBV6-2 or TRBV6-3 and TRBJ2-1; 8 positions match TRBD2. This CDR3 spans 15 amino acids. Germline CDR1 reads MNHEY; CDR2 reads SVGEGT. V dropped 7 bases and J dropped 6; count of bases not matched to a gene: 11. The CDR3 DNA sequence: TGTGCCAGCACCCCTATAGCGGGACGGCGCAATGAGCAGTTCTTC. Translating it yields CASTPIAGRRNEQFF.

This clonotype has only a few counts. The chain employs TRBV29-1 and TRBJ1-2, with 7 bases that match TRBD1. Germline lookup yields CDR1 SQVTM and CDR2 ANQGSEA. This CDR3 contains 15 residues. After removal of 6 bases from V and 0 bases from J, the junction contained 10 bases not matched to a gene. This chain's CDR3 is CSVYTGAITNYGYTF. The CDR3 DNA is TGCAGCGTGTATACAGGGGCCATTACTAACTATGGCTACACCTTC.

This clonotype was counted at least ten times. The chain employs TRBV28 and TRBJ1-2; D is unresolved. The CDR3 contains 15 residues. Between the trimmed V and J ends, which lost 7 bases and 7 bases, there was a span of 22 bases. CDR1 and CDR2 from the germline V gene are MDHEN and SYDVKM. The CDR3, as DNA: TGTGCCAGCACCTTCCTGCGGGTTGGGTCGAGTGGCTACACCTTC. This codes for CASTFLRVGSSGYTF.

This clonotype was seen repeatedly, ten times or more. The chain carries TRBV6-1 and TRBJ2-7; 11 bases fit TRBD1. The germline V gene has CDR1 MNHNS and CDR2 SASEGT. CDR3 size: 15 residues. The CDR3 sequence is CATSVGQGASHEQYV. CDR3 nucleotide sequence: TGTGCTACCAGCGTAGGACAGGGGGCATCACACGAGCAGTACGTC.